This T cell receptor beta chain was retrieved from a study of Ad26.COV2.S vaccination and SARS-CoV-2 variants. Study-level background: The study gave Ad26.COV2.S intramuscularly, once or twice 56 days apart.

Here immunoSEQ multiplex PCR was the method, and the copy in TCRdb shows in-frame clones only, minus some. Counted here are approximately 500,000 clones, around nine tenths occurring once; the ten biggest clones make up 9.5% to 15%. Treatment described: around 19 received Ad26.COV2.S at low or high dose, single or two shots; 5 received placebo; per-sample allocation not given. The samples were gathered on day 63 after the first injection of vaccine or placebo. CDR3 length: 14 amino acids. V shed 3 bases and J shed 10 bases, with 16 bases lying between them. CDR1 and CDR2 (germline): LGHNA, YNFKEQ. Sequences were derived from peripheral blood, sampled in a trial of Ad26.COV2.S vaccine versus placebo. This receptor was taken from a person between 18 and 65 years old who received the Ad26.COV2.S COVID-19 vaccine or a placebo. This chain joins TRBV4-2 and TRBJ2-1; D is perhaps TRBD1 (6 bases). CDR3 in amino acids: CASSQGNRAGEQFF. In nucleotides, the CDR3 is TGTGCCAGCAGCCAGGGGAACAGGGCTGGGGAGCAGTTCTTC.